This TCR beta chain was sequenced during a study of blood T cell repertoires in COVID-19. Across the whole study: The United States, Italy and Spain provided the acute and convalescent COVID-19 samples.

Those enrolled, adults aged roughly 18 to 89 years, came from about 24 US areas. Cohorts were determined from participant-reported clinical history. In the authors' workflow: Reference gene primer amplification gave nucleated cell count estimates. The table came from immunoSEQ multiplex PCR; TCRdb's copy has only in-frame clones and leaves some out. D and trimming were read from the DNA, whereas the V and J calls and clone size are those reported in that table. The sample lists 310,000 or so clones; 80% to 90% were seen once. This CDR3 is 17 amino acids long. From germline, CDR1 is SGHTA and CDR2 FQGNSA. The trim removed 5 bases at V and 2 bases at J, leaving 13 bases unmatched.

Material for sequencing was PBMCs or T cells enriched from blood (not recorded which). The sequence was collected from a woman aged 18-29 years who had recovered from COVID-19. The rearrangement links TRBV7-2 to TRBJ2-3; 7 bases are a match to TRBD1. CDR3 in DNA: TGTGCCAGCAGCCCATGGGCTCACGGGACAGTCACAGATACGCAGTATTTT. Protein product: CASSPWAHGTVTDTQYF.